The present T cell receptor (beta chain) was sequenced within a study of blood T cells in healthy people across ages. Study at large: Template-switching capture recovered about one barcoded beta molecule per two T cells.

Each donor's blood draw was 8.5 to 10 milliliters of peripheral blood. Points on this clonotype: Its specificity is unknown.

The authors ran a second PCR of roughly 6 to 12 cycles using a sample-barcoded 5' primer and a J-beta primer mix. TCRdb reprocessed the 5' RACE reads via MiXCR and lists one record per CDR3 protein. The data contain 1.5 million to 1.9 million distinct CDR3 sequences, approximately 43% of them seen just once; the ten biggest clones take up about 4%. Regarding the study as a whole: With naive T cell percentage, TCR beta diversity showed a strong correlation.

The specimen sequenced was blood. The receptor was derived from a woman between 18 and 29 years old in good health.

This CDR3 is CASSFYPGQGGDEQFF. DNA of the CDR3: TGTGCCAGCAGCTTCTATCCGGGACAGGGGGGTGATGAGCAGTTCTTC. The chain recombines TRBV5-5 with TRBJ2-1; 11 bases are a match to TRBD1. This CDR3 has 16 amino acids. Germline loops: CDR1 SGHKS, CDR2 YYEKEE (reference sequence). V was clipped by 2 bases and J by 8 bases; unmatched bases: 9.